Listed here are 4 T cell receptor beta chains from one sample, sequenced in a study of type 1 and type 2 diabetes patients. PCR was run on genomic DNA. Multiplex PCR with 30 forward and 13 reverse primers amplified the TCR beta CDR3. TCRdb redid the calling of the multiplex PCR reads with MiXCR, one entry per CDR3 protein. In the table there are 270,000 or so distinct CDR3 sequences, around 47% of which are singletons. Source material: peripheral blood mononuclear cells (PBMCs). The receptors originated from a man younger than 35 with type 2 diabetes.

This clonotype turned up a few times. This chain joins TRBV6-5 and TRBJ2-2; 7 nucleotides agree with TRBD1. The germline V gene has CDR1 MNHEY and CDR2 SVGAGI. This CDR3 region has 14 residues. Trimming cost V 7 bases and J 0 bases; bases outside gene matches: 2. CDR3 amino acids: CASTGTANTGELFF. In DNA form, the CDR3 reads TGTGCCAGCACCGGGACAGCGAACACCGGGGAGCTGTTTTTT.

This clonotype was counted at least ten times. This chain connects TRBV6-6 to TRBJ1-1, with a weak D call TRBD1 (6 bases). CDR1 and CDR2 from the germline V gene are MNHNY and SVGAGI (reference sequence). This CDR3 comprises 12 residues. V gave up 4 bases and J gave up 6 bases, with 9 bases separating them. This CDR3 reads CASSLQGPEAFF. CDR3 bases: TGTGCCAGCAGTTTACAGGGCCCTGAAGCTTTCTTT.

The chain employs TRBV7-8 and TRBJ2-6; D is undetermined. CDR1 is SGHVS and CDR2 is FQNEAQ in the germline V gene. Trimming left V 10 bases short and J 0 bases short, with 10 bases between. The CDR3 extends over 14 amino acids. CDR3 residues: CATQVRSGANVLTF. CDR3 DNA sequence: TGTGCCACCCAGGTCCGCTCTGGGGCCAACGTCCTGACTTTC. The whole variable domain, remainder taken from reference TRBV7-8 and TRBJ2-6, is GAGVSQSPRYKVAKRGQDVALRCDPISGHVSLFWYQQALGQGPEFLTYFQNEAQLDKSGLPSDRFFAERPEGSVSTLKIQRTQQEDSAVYLCATQVRSGANVLTFGAGSRLTVL.

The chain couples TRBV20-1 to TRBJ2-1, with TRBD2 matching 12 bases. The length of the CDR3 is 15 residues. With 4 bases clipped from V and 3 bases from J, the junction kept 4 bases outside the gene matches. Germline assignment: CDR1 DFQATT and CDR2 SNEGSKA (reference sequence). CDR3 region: CSANEGLAGYNEQFF. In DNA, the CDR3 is TGCAGTGCTAATGAGGGACTAGCGGGCTACAATGAGCAGTTCTTC.